The entry below gives a single T cell receptor (beta chain) sequence along with its context. Repertoires were generated with immunoSEQ multiplex PCR, while TCRdb's copy carries only in-frame clones and drops some. The table has 70,000 to 95,000 clones, more than 70% seen once; the top ten hold about 7.1%. This CDR3 region has 14 residues. CDR1 and CDR2 (germline): SEHNR, FQNEAQ (reference sequence). With V trimmed by 5 bases and J by 0 bases, 2 bases remained unmatched. The sample is drawn from a study of T cell responses to AZD1222 COVID-19 vaccine. The sample consisted of peripheral blood, taken 28 days after the second AZD1222 dose. J is TRBJ2-3 and V is TRBV7-9; 7 positions match TRBD1. The sequence came from an adult who received the AZD1222 COVID-19 vaccine. DNA for the CDR3: TGTGCCAGCAGCGGGACAGTGAGCACAGATACGCAGTATTTT. It encodes CASSGTVSTDTQYF.